Shown below are 29 T cell receptor beta chains from a single sample sequenced in a study of beta chain features in type 1 diabetes. The isolated RNA, all of it, was reverse transcribed, so expressed TCRB transcripts were what got sequenced. The method was immunoSEQ multiplex PCR; TCRdb's version includes in-frame clones alone and lacks a portion of them. The sample includes about 150,000 clones, over 8.5% of them seen just once. Sequenced: central memory CD4+ T cells from blood. These receptors were obtained from a man between 18 and 35 years old in good health.

The chain carries TRBV5-1 and TRBJ2-1, with 7 bases matching TRBD2. V was pared by 3 bases and J by 3 bases, with 0 bases of the junction left unmatched. The CDR3 has 13 amino acids. The germline V gene encodes CDR1 SGHRS and CDR2 YFSETQ. The CDR3, as DNA: TGCGCCAGCAGCTCGGGGGGCTACAATGAGCAGTTCTTC. Its protein is CASSSGGYNEQFF.

On this clone: Just one base apart from a much larger clone, this may be a read error. Additional DNA sequences in this sample encode the identical CDR3. The chain uses TRBV7-2 and TRBJ2-3; either TRBD1 or TRBD2 may fit D (5 bases each). CDR3 length: 15 residues. Germline V gives CDR1 SGHTA, CDR2 FQGNSA. Between the trimmed V and J ends, which lost 3 bases and 6 bases, there was a span of 16 bases. The CDR3 region has the DNA TGTGCCAGCAGCTTGGGGCAGCGGCTGGCCGATACGCAGTATTTT. As protein: CASSLGQRLADTQYF.

This clone was counted a few times. This chain uses TRBV5-4 with TRBJ1-1; D uncertain. This CDR3 has 16 amino acids. The V end was cut by 0 bases, the J end by 0 bases, with 12 bases between. Germline CDR1 is SGHNT and CDR2 is YYREEE (reference sequence). The CDR3 loop reads CASSLDRAAMNTEAFF. Written as DNA, the CDR3 is TGTGCCAGCAGCTTGGATCGGGCAGCGATGAACACTGAAGCTTTCTTT.

V gene TRBV29-1 combines with J gene TRBJ2-7; TRBD2 agrees at 10 bases. The CDR3 runs 14 residues. V gave up 6 bases and J gave up 0 bases; unmatched junction bases: 5. CDR1 is SQVTM and CDR2 is ANQGSEA in the germline V gene. The CDR3 sequence is CSVGTSESSYEQYF. DNA for the CDR3: TGCAGCGTCGGGACTAGCGAGAGCTCCTACGAGCAGTACTTC.

This clone was seen a few times. The chain links TRBV10-3 to TRBJ2-5; 7 positions match TRBD2. After removal of 6 bases from V and 1 base from J, the junction contained 11 bases not matched to a gene. The germline gives CDR1 ENHRY, CDR2 SYGVKD. The CDR3 covers 16 residues. The DNA for the CDR3 is TGTGCCATCAGCGAACTTGGAACTAGCGCCCAAGAGACCCAGTACTTC. It translates to CAISELGTSAQETQYF.

This clone showed up just a few times. V and J are TRBV19 and TRBJ1-1, with 7 nucleotides matching TRBD1. Per the germline V gene, CDR1 is LNHDA and CDR2 is SQIVND (reference sequence). The CDR3 covers 13 residues. V lost 4 bases to trimming and J lost 10 bases; unmatched junction nucleotides: 9. CDR3 protein: CASSSPTGLVAFF. Here the CDR3 DNA reads TGTGCCAGTAGTAGCCCGACAGGGCTTGTAGCTTTCTTT.

This clone was seen only a few times. The chain is built from TRBV4-2 and TRBJ2-1; 7 bases match TRBD2. The CDR3 has 15 residues. CDR1 and CDR2 from the germline V gene are LGHNA and YNFKEQ. V dropped 1 base and J dropped 7; count of bases not matched to a gene: 7. The CDR3 nucleotides read TGTGCCAGCAGCCAAGCGATTCCGGGACTAAATGAGCAGTTCTTC. It encodes CASSQAIPGLNEQFF.

Turning to this clone: In the same sample, other DNA sequences code for this CDR3. The chain is built from TRBV9 and TRBJ2-1, with 7 bases lining up with TRBD2. The CDR3 extends over 15 amino acids. After removal of 2 bases from V and 0 bases from J, the junction contained 2 bases not matched to a gene. CDR1 is SGDLS, CDR2 YYNGEE, per germline. The CDR3 protein is CASSVGGGSYNEQFF. The CDR3 DNA sequence: TGTGCCAGCAGCGTGGGCGGGGGCTCCTACAATGAGCAGTTCTTC. The full variable domain, rest sourced from reference TRBV9 and TRBJ2-1, is DSGVTQTPKHLITATGQRVTLRCSPRSGDLSVYWYQQSLDQGLQFLIQYYNGEERAKGNILERFSAQQFPDLHSELNLSSLELGDSALYFCASSVGGGSYNEQFFGPGTRLTVL.

In this sample, this clone turned up a few times. V is TRBV10-3 and J is TRBJ2-6; D remains unclear. Germline loops: CDR1 ENHRY, CDR2 SYGVKD. The CDR3 sequence is 15 residues long. Trimming took off 4 bases at V and 1 base at J, with 8 bases between the two ends. CDR3 DNA sequence: TGTGCCATCAGTGGATCGGGTTCTGGGGCCAACGTCCTGACTTTC. As protein: CAISGSGSGANVLTF.

This chain joins TRBV5-1 and TRBJ1-6, with 8 bases aligning to TRBD1. From germline, CDR1 is SGHRS and CDR2 YFSETQ. The CDR3 extends over 15 amino acids. With 2 bases clipped from V and 8 bases from J, the junction kept 6 bases outside the gene matches. The CDR3 region has the DNA TGCGCCAGCAGCTTTATCGGGACAGGCTATTCACCCCTCCACTTT. This sequence encodes CASSFIGTGYSPLHF.

This clone was counted between two and nine times. The chain carries TRBV5-4 and TRBJ2-7; D possibly corresponds to TRBD2 (5 bases). The germline CDR1 and CDR2 sequences are SGHNT and YYREEE (reference sequence). CDR3 length: 15 amino acids. Trimming pared 1 base from V and 0 bases from J, leaving 11 bases between. The CDR3 is CASSLRRTVSYEQYF. CDR3 sequence (DNA): TGTGCCAGCAGCTTGCGGAGGACTGTCTCCTACGAGCAGTACTTC.

V and J are TRBV7-9 and TRBJ2-5; D might be TRBD2 (6 bases). This CDR3 region has 15 residues. CDR1 and CDR2 from the germline V gene are SEHNR and FQNEAQ (reference sequence). Between the trimmed V and J ends, which lost 2 bases and 2 bases, there was a span of 12 bases. The CDR3 here is CASSLLGGGQETQYF. Here the CDR3 DNA reads TGTGCCAGCAGCTTATTGGGGGGAGGTCAAGAGACCCAGTACTTC.

The genes are TRBV5-1 and TRBJ2-7, with TRBD1 matching over 8 bases. The V gene's germline CDR1 is SGHRS and CDR2 YFSETQ. J was trimmed by 0 bases and V by 6 bases; bases with no gene match: 2. This CDR3 contains 13 residues. The DNA of the CDR3 is TGCGCCAGCAACGGACAGGGCTCCTACGAGCAGTACTTC. Translated, it gives CASNGQGSYEQYF.

The CDR3 nucleotides are TGCGCCAGCAGTCCAACTAGCGGGGCCGGGCAAGAGACCCAGTACTTC. Translated, it gives CASSPTSGAGQETQYF. This chain links TRBV5-1 with TRBJ2-5; 10 nucleotides match TRBD2. CDR1 and CDR2 (germline): SGHRS, YFSETQ. V lost 5 bases, J lost 2 bases, and 9 bases stayed unmatched. The CDR3 has 16 residues.

V and J are TRBV5-1 and TRBJ2-7; perhaps D is TRBD1 or TRBD2 (5 bases each). The CDR3 runs to 16 residues. Germline CDR1 reads SGHRS; CDR2 reads YFSETQ. Deletions cut 0 bases from V and 3 bases from J, with 16 bases between. For the CDR3, the DNA is TGCGCCAGCAGCTTGGGAGGGGCAGCCCTTAACTACGAGCAGTACTTC. It specifies CASSLGGAALNYEQYF.

This clone was found many times. The V call is TRBV7-2, the J call TRBJ2-2; 7 nucleotides match TRBD2. The ends lost 5 bases at V and 0 bases at J; junction bases unmatched: 3. This CDR3 comprises 15 residues. Germline V gene data show CDR1 as SGHTA and CDR2 as FQGNSA. The CDR3 bases are TGTGCCAGCAGCCCCAGCGGGACGAACACCGGGGAGCTGTTTTTT. Translation: CASSPSGTNTGELFF.

The CDR3 spells CASSEAGSGGYEQYF. DNA for the CDR3: TGTGCCAGCAGTGAAGCGGGCTCTGGGGGATACGAGCAGTACTTC. This rearrangement joins TRBV25-1 to TRBJ2-7; the D gene could be TRBD1 or TRBD2 (5 bases each). This CDR3 region has 15 residues. CDR1 and CDR2 (germline): MGHDK, SYGVNS. V lost 2 bases and J lost 4, with 15 bases in between.

V usage is TRBV6-5 and J usage is TRBJ2-3; no firm D call. The V end lost 2 bases, the J end lost 2 bases, and 8 bases lay between the germline ends. Germline V lookup: CDR1 MNHEY, CDR2 SVGAGI. The CDR3 totals 14 residues. CDR3 DNA sequence: TGTGCCAGCAGTTACAGGCGGCCCACAGATACGCAGTATTTT. Encoded protein: CASSYRRPTDTQYF.

The genes are TRBV6-5 and TRBJ2-5; possibly TRBD1 for D (5 bases). Germline V lookup: CDR1 MNHEY, CDR2 SVGAGI. Between the trimmed V and J ends, which lost 0 bases and 2 bases, there was a span of 13 bases. This CDR3 has 16 residues. DNA of the CDR3: TGTGCCAGCAGTTACTCGCAGGGCTTGGGGCAAGAGACCCAGTACTTC. Amino acids: CASSYSQGLGQETQYF.

The rearrangement uses TRBV19 and TRBJ2-3; TRBD2 matches 11 bases. This CDR3 contains 15 residues. V lost 5 bases and J lost 3; bases outside the gene matches: 4. CDR1 LNHDA and CDR2 SQIVND come from the germline V gene (reference sequence). In DNA form, the CDR3 reads TGTGCCAGTAGTTCTAGCGGGAGGCGGACAGATACGCAGTATTTT. Its protein is CASSSSGRRTDTQYF.

DNA for the CDR3: TGCAGCGTTGGACAGGGGTGGTCGAACTATGGCTACACCTTC. Translated: CSVGQGWSNYGYTF. The chain couples TRBV29-1 to TRBJ1-2; 8 nucleotides line up with TRBD1. The CDR3 length is 14 residues. Trimming at V came to 4 bases and at J to 2 bases, leaving 6 bases not matched to a gene. Germline values: CDR1 SQVTM, CDR2 ANQGSEA.

The table lists this clone with a count of one. The gene calls are TRBV2 and TRBJ2-5, with 9 bases identical to TRBD2. The end of the DNA is better explained by TRBJ2-7, so the J call may be wrong. The CDR3 covers 15 residues. The germline V gene has CDR1 SNHLY and CDR2 FYNNEI. The DNA for the CDR3 is TGTGCCAGCACGCAATGGACTAGCGTCACCTACGAGCAGTACTTC. It translates to CASTQWTSVTYEQYF.

This clone occurred a few times. This chain connects TRBV27 to TRBJ1-1; D is perhaps TRBD1 (6 bases). Germline V CDR1 and CDR2: MNHEY, SMNVEV (reference sequence). V shed 10 bases and J shed 1 base, with 13 bases lying between them. The CDR3 consists of 13 residues. Written as DNA, the CDR3 is TGTGCCACCCGGCAGGGGAGGAACACTGAAGCTTTCTTT. Translation gives CATRQGRNTEAFF.

This clone was counted between two and nine times. This sequence joins TRBV6-5 and TRBJ1-5; D not certain. Per germline, CDR1 MNHEY and CDR2 SVGAGI. The CDR3 is 15 residues long. V lost 2 bases and J 0 bases, leaving 8 bases between the germline ends. CDR3 nucleotides: TGTGCCAGCAGTTACAACCTTTATAGCAATCAGCCCCAGCATTTT. It translates to CASSYNLYSNQPQHF.

This clone was counted a few times. The chain carries TRBV6-6 and TRBJ1-2; D perhaps matches TRBD1 (5 bases). The CDR3 contains 16 residues. V dropped 0 bases and J dropped 7 bases, with 18 bases sitting between them. Germline V CDR1 and CDR2: MNHNY, SVGAGI (reference sequence). CDR3 coding DNA: TGTGCCAGCAGTTACTCGACCCAGAAAGGGGAAGGTGGCTACACCTTC. It codes for CASSYSTQKGEGGYTF.

This clone was found a few times. The V call is TRBV5-1, the J call TRBJ1-2; D unresolved. The CDR3 sequence is 12 residues long. Germline V lookup: CDR1 SGHRS, CDR2 YFSETQ. V was pared by 4 bases and J by 2 bases, with 6 bases between. CDR3 nucleotides: TGCGCCAGCAGCCTCGGGAACTATGGCTACACCTTC. It is translated as CASSLGNYGYTF. Combining the CDR3 with reference TRBV5-1 and TRBJ1-2 gives the whole variable domain KAGVTQTPRYLIKTRGQQVTLSCSPISGHRSVSWYQQTPGQGLQFLFEYFSETQRNKGNFPGRFSGRQFSNSRSEMNVSTLELGDSALYLCASSLGNYGYTFGSGTRLTVV.

The table lists this clone with a few counts. The V gene is TRBV7-3, the J gene TRBJ2-1, with 9 bases lining up with TRBD2. The junction had 4 bases not matched to a gene; V was cut back by 3 bases and J by 7 bases. Per germline, CDR1 SGHTA and CDR2 FQGTGA. The CDR3 extends over 14 amino acids. DNA of the CDR3: TGTGCCAGCAGCTTGGCGGGAGGGATAAATGAGCAGTTCTTC. Amino acids: CASSLAGGINEQFF.

The rearrangement links TRBV28 to TRBJ2-3, with 7 bases aligning to TRBD2. Germline-derived CDR1 and CDR2 are MDHEN and SYDVKM. The V gene end was trimmed by 3 bases and the J gene end by 3 bases; junction bases not matched to a gene: 9. The CDR3 is made up of 16 amino acids. The CDR3 is CASSFLAAPRTDTQYF. In DNA, the CDR3 is TGTGCCAGCAGTTTCCTAGCGGCGCCCCGGACAGATACGCAGTATTTT.

A few counts support this clone. The chain uses TRBV18 and TRBJ1-4; D is unclear. The germline V and J ends were trimmed by 2 bases and 7 bases, with 5 bases remaining between them. Germline loops: CDR1 KGHSH, CDR2 LQKENI. The CDR3 consists of 12 residues. CDR3 coding DNA: TGTGCCAGCTCACCAGTTGGTGAAAAACTGTTTTTT. It is translated as CASSPVGEKLFF.